A single sample gave rise to the 22 T cell receptor beta chains below, sequenced in a study of T cells in Graves' hyperthyroidism and ophthalmopathy. It was RNA transcripts that yielded the amplified TCR beta CDR3 regions. The study used the HTBI primer set for a first-round RT-PCR of the TCR CDR3. One entry per CDR3 protein results from TCRdb running MiXCR on the multiplex PCR reads. Seen here are approximately 740,000 distinct CDR3 sequences, around 13% observed once, and the top ten hold roughly 10%. The specimen was blood. Receptor source: a woman aged 18-29 years with Graves' hyperthyroidism.

This clonotype was seen once. It is unclear where the CDR3 begins or ends on the DNA, so no DNA is shown, and the CDR3 is as TCRdb lists it. The chain couples TRBV15 to TRBJ2-5; TRBD2, the table's D call, was not compared with the DNA. Germline V gene lookup returns CDR1 LNHNV and CDR2 YYDKDF (reference sequence). The CDR3 is 12 amino acids in total, end residues counted. This chain's CDR3 is CATSPVAGGTYF.

This chain links TRBV4-2 with TRBJ1-1; TRBD1 matches at 7 bases. V gave up 3 bases and J gave up 0 bases; unmatched junction bases: 4. This CDR3 region has 15 residues. Germline values: CDR1 LGHNA, CDR2 YNFKEQ. In DNA form, the CDR3 reads TGTGCCAGCAGCCATGAGGGGGCCCTGAACACTGAAGCTTTCTTT. Translation gives CASSHEGALNTEAFF.

This clonotype was picked up many times. The V and J genes are TRBV7-9 and TRBJ2-1; 7 bases match TRBD1. Germline V lookup: CDR1 SEHNR, CDR2 FQNEAQ (reference sequence). The CDR3 spans 16 residues. Trimming took 6 bases from V and 8 from J; bases not matched to a gene: 16. CDR3: CASSPLTGARYDEQFF. Written as DNA, the CDR3 is TGTGCCAGCAGTCCACTTACAGGGGCGAGGTACGATGAGCAGTTCTTC.

In its sample, this clonotype was seen many times. The rearrangement links TRBV2 to TRBJ2-2; D remains unclear. The germline V gene has CDR1 SNHLY and CDR2 FYNNEI. This CDR3 comprises 14 residues. The V end lost 3 bases, the J end lost 3 bases, and 8 bases lay between the germline ends. The CDR3 loop is CASSEFGYTGELFF. The CDR3 DNA reads TGTGCCAGCAGTGAGTTCGGATACACCGGGGAGCTGTTTTTT.

This clonotype was observed many times. J is TRBJ2-3 and V is TRBV3-1, with 9 nucleotides matching TRBD2. CDR3 length equals 16 residues. Unmatched junction bases numbered 10, after V lost 3 bases and J lost 6 bases. Germline V CDR1 and CDR2: LGHDT, YNNKEL (reference sequence). The CDR3 region has the DNA TGTGCCAGCAGCCATCGCCAGGCGGGAGGGATGGATACGCAGTATTTT. Protein: CASSHRQAGGMDTQYF.

This clonotype was counted a few times. The chain uses TRBV19 and TRBJ1-5, with D hard to call. CDR3 length equals 15 residues. The V gene lost 6 bases and the J gene lost 3 bases, with 15 bases spanning the gap. The germline gives CDR1 LNHDA, CDR2 SQIVND (reference sequence). The CDR3 region is CASRPLGGSNQPQHF. In DNA, the CDR3 is TGTGCCAGTAGACCTCTAGGTGGTTCCAATCAGCCCCAGCATTTT.

This chain uses TRBV6-1 with TRBJ1-2; D is ambiguous. Germline V gene sequence: CDR1 MNHNS, CDR2 SASEGT. CDR3 length equals 16 residues. Deletions cut 4 bases from V and 7 bases from J, with 22 bases between. The CDR3 DNA reads as TGTGCCAGCAGTGTATCGGCCCTGAAAAGGATTGGTGGCTACACCTTC. It yields the protein CASSVSALKRIGGYTF.

The rearrangement joins TRBV7-3 to TRBJ2-1, with TRBD1 as a possible D gene (6 bases). CDR3 length: 17 amino acids. V was clipped by 5 bases and J by 3 bases, with 20 bases between them. CDR1 and CDR2 (germline): SGHTA, FQGTGA. As DNA, the CDR3 is TGTGCCAGCAGCATCCCCCCGACAGGAGCCCTCTACAATGAGCAGTTCTTC. This encodes CASSIPPTGALYNEQFF.

This chain joins TRBV3-1 and TRBJ2-2; D gene ambiguous. Trimming shortened V by 1 base and J by 4 bases, and 10 bases separated the two germline ends. The CDR3 consists of 15 residues. In germline, CDR1 is LGHDT, CDR2 YNNKEL (reference sequence). This CDR3 is CASSQASSVTGELFF. The CDR3 bases are TGTGCCAGCAGCCAAGCCTCCTCGGTCACCGGGGAGCTGTTTTTT.

This clonotype has more than one count but fewer than ten. The chain employs TRBV29-1 and TRBJ1-1; TRBD1 might be the D (5 bases). V gave up 3 bases and J gave up 4 bases, with 9 bases separating them. There are 12 residues in the CDR3. Germline V gene data show CDR1 as SQVTM and CDR2 as ANQGSEA. In nucleotides, the CDR3 is TGCAGCGTTGACAAAGGGACCACTGAAGCTTTCTTT. It specifies CSVDKGTTEAFF.

In this sample, this clonotype turned up many times. The chain joins TRBV20-1 to TRBJ2-1, with TRBD2 identical over 7 bases. CDR1 and CDR2 (germline): DFQATT, SNEGSKA (reference sequence). The CDR3 has 14 residues. Trimming took 6 bases from V and 6 from J; bases not matched to a gene: 11. The CDR3 bases are TGCAGTGCCACCGGGTCCTGGGAGGGCAATGAGCAGTTCTTC. Its protein product is CSATGSWEGNEQFF.

With respect to this clonotype: A read error is possible here, since a much larger clone lies one base away. V usage is TRBV18 and J usage is TRBJ1-5; 9 nucleotides match TRBD1. CDR1 and CDR2 from the germline V gene are KGHSH and LQKENI. V dropped 3 bases and J dropped 6; count of bases not matched to a gene: 3. The CDR3 sequence is 14 residues long. The CDR3 region is CASSPRQGVQPQHF. The CDR3 nucleotides are TGTGCCAGCTCACCGAGACAGGGGGTTCAGCCCCAGCATTTT.

The chain is built from TRBV6-1 and TRBJ1-6; 7 nucleotides agree with TRBD1. This CDR3 region has 14 residues. The germline CDR1 and CDR2 sequences are MNHNS and SASEGT. V shed 5 bases and J 6 bases; nucleotides not matched to a gene: 4. This CDR3 reads CASSRDSLNSPLHF. Written as DNA, the CDR3 is TGTGCCAGCAGTCGGGACAGCCTTAATTCACCCCTCCACTTT.

This clonotype appeared many times. The chain joins TRBV20-1 to TRBJ2-7, with D possibly matching TRBD1 (5 bases). V dropped 3 bases and J dropped 2 bases, with 11 bases sitting between them. This CDR3 comprises 13 residues. Germline loops: CDR1 DFQATT, CDR2 SNEGSKA (reference sequence). This chain's CDR3 is CSASATDAYEQYF. The CDR3 DNA reads TGCAGTGCTAGTGCGACAGACGCCTACGAGCAGTACTTC.

V gene TRBV19 combines with J gene TRBJ2-2, with D maybe TRBD2 (6 bases). V was cut by 3 bases and J by 7 bases, with 24 bases left in between. From germline, CDR1 is LNHDA and CDR2 SQIVND (reference sequence). CDR3 length: 18 residues. The CDR3 is CASSISSGTGLAGGELFF. The CDR3 coding sequence is TGTGCCAGTAGTATTTCGTCGGGGACGGGACTCGCGGGCGGGGAGCTGTTTTTT. The variable domain in full, completed from reference TRBV19 and TRBJ2-2, reads DGGITQSPKYLFRKEGQNVTLSCEQNLNHDAMYWYRQDPGQGLRLIYYSQIVNDFQKGDIAEGYSVSREKKESFPLTVTSAQKNPTAFYLCASSISSGTGLAGGELFFGEGSRLTVL.

This clonotype was counted ten times or more. The J gene is TRBJ2-5, the V gene TRBV11-3; D is possibly TRBD2 (6 bases). CDR1 is SGHNT, CDR2 YENEEA, per germline. The CDR3 totals 16 residues. Deletions cut 1 base from V and 3 bases from J, with 15 bases between. For the CDR3, the DNA is TGTGCCAGCAGCTTAGGACTAGGCCCGAATGAAGAGACCCAGTACTTC. This codes for CASSLGLGPNEETQYF.

This clonotype was detected many times. The chain couples TRBV6-1 to TRBJ1-5; weak D call: TRBD1 (6 bases). This CDR3 region has 15 residues. Germline-derived CDR1 and CDR2 are MNHNS and SASEGT. Trimming took off 2 bases at V and 3 bases at J, with 11 bases between the two ends. For the CDR3, the DNA is TGTGCCAGCAGTGAATACAGGACAGACAATCAGCCCCAGCATTTT. Translation gives CASSEYRTDNQPQHF.

This clonotype was detected ten times or more. This chain connects TRBV18 to TRBJ1-4; 10 bases match TRBD1. The V segment lost 6 bases and the J segment 7 bases; nucleotides outside the gene matches: 5. Per germline, CDR1 KGHSH and CDR2 LQKENI. The CDR3 contains 14 residues. The CDR3 reads CASSGQGKGEKLFF. In nucleotides, the CDR3 is TGTGCCAGCTCGGGACAGGGGAAAGGTGAAAAACTGTTTTTT.

This clonotype was seen repeatedly, ten times or more. The chain has TRBV11-1 and TRBJ2-5; 8 nucleotides align to TRBD2. Unmatched junction bases numbered 11, after V lost 7 bases and J lost 4 bases. Germline assignment: CDR1 SGHAT and CDR2 FQDESV (reference sequence). The CDR3 loop spans 15 amino acids. CDR3 amino acids: CASNPSGRVRETQYF. In DNA, the CDR3 is TGTGCCAGCAACCCTAGCGGGCGGGTACGAGAGACCCAGTACTTC.

In this sample, this clonotype turned up a few times. The chain links TRBV29-1 to TRBJ1-6; D gene ambiguous. The V end was cut by 8 bases, the J end by 0 bases, with 17 bases between. The length of the CDR3 is 16 residues. In germline, CDR1 is SQVTM, CDR2 ANQGSEA. For the CDR3, the DNA is TGCAGCCCACCCCAGCCTGGAAGCTCCTATAATTCACCCCTCCACTTT. This translates into CSPPQPGSSYNSPLHF.

In its sample, this clonotype was seen many times. The V and J genes are TRBV28 and TRBJ2-7; unclear D gene. The germline CDR1 and CDR2 sequences are MDHEN and SYDVKM. V was shortened by 4 bases and J by 4 bases, with 8 bases between the two germline ends. CDR3 length: 12 residues. CDR3 residues: CASSSEPYEQYF. The CDR3 DNA reads TGTGCCAGCAGTTCGGAGCCTTACGAGCAGTACTTC.

This clonotype was counted at least ten times. This chain links TRBV2 with TRBJ1-2; tentative D call: TRBD1 (5 bases). The CDR3 contains 14 residues. Germline values: CDR1 SNHLY, CDR2 FYNNEI. Trimming cost V 2 bases and J 3 bases, with 10 bases left between them. DNA for the CDR3: TGTGCCAGCAGTGAATATTTGGGGGACTATGGCTACACCTTC. Translation gives CASSEYLGDYGYTF.